This T cell receptor (beta chain) was recorded in a study of tissue T cells after allogeneic stem cell transplantation. Overall study results and limits: Sampling depth was limited, and the cohort was small and clinically varied.

On this clone itself: Antigen: not known.

This CDR3 contains 14 residues. Germline V gene data show CDR1 as SEHNR and CDR2 as FQNEAQ (reference sequence). J lost 4 bases, V lost 3 bases, and 4 bases had no gene match. Sequencing of TCRbeta CDR3 at survey depth gave sequences and template counts. Sequenced by immunoSEQ multiplex PCR; TCRdb stores in-frame clones only, minus some. The sample has about 5,400 clones, 76% seen once. The TCR was taken from a man aged 40-75 years who later had graft-versus-host disease after an allogeneic stem cell transplant. The V call is TRBV7-9, the J call TRBJ2-3, with TRBD1 matching over 7 bases. The sample was blood, taken before transplantation. Written as DNA, the CDR3 is TGTGCCAGCAGCTTGAATCAGGGGGCAGATACGCAGTATTTT. The encoded protein is CASSLNQGADTQYF.